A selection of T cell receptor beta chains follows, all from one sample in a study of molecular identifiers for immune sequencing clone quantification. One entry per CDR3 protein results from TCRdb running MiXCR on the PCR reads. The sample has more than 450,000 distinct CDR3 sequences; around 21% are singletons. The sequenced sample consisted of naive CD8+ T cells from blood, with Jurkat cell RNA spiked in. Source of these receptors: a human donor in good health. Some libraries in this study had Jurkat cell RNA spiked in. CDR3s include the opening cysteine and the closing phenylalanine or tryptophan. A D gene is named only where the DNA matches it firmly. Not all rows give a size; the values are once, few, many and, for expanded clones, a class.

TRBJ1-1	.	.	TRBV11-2	TGTGCCAGCAGCTTAGCCCGTGTTAGGGGACCACGGGGCACTGAAGCTTTCTTT	CASSLARVRGPRGTEAFF
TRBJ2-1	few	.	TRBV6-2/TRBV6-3	TGTGCCAGCAGTTATGCGGCAGGGTCCGAGTATGAGCAGTTCTTC	CASSYAAGSEYEQFF
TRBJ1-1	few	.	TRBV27	TGTGCCAGCAGTTTAACCGGGCCTACAGAGGGGATTACGAAGATGAACACTGAAGCTTTCTTT	CASSLTGPTEGITKMNTEAFF
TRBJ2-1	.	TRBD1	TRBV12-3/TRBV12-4	TGTGCCAGCAGAGTCGGGACAGTTTACAATGAGCAGTTCTTC	CASRVGTVYNEQFF
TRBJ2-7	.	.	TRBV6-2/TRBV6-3	TGTGCCAGCAGTTACCATATCGTCAGTTCCACCTACGAGCAGTACTTC	CASSYHIVSSTYEQYF
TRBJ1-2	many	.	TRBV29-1	TGCAGCGTTGATTCAGGGGTCCTTGGCTACACCTTC	CSVDSGVLGYTF
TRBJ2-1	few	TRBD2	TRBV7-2	TGTGCCAGCAGCTTAACCATATGGGGGGGGGGGGGGTACAATGAGCAGTTCTTC	CASSLTIWGGGGYNEQFF
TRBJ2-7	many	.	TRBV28	TGTGCCAGCAGTTTCAACTACGAGCAGTACTTC	CASSFNYEQYF
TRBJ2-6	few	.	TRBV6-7	TGTGCCAGCAGTTACTCGGGACATCGAACCTCTGGGGCCAACGTCCTGACTTTC	CASSYSGHRTSGANVLTF
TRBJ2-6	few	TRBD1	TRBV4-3	TGCGCCAGCAGCCAAGAGGGACAGGGGGCTTCTGGGGCCAACGTCCTGACTTTC	CASSQEGQGASGANVLTF
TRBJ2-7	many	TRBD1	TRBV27	TGTGCCAGCAGTTTCGACAGGGGGGGCGAGCAGTACTTC	CASSFDRGGEQYF
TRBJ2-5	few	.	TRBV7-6	TGTGCCAGCAGCTTAGATGGACTAAAAGAGACCCAGTACTTC	CASSLDGLKETQYF
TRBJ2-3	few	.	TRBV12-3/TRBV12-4	TGTGCCAGCACCCCTGGGCTAGTAGGTCGTCCAGATACGCAGTATTTT	CASTPGLVGRPDTQYF
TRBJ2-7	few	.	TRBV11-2	TGTGCCAGCAGCCCCCGGACAGTTAGATACGAGCAGTACTTC	CASSPRTVRYEQYF
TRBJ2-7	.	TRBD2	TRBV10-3	TGTGCCGTCAGTGAAAGCGGGGGTTCATACGAGCAGTACTTC	CAVSESGGSYEQYF
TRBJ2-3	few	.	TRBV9	TGTGCCAGCAGCCCCGGCAGGGCTACAGATACGCAGTATTTT	CASSPGRATDTQYF
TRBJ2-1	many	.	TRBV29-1	TGCAGCGTTGAAGGGACCGGGGGATCCTACAATGAGCAGTTCTTC	CSVEGTGGSYNEQFF
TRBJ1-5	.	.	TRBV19	TGTGCCAGTAGTCTTGCGATAGTTAGCAATCAGCCCCAGCATTTT	CASSLAIVSNQPQHF
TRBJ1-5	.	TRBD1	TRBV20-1	TGCAGTGCTGCGGGACAGGGTTATCAGCCCCAGCATTTT	CSAAGQGYQPQHF
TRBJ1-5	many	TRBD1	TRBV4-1	TGCGCCAGCAGCCTAGGACAGGGGACGAATCAGCCCCAGCATTTT	CASSLGQGTNQPQHF
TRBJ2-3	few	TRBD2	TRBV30	TGTGCCTGGCGACCTGACTTGAGCGGGAGTCTCACAGATACGCAGTATTTT	CAWRPDLSGSLTDTQYF
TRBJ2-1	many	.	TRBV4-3	TGCGCCAGCAGCCCGCTAGGTGGGGGAGGAGATGAGCAGTTCTTC	CASSPLGGGGDEQFF
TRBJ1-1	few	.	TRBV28	TGTGCCAGCAGTTTTTCACAGCGTAACACTGAAGCTTTCTTT	CASSFSQRNTEAFF
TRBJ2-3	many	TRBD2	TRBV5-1	TGCGCCAGCAGCTTGGTAGCGGGAGGGCTCACAGATACGCAGTATTTT	CASSLVAGGLTDTQYF
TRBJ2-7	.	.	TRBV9	TGTGCCAGCAGCTCTCGTGGGCTCGTTACATCCTACGAGCAGTACTTC	CASSSRGLVTSYEQYF
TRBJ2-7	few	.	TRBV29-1	TGCAGCGTTACCCGAGGCGGACAGTCACTCTACGAGCAGTACTTC	CSVTRGGQSLYEQYF